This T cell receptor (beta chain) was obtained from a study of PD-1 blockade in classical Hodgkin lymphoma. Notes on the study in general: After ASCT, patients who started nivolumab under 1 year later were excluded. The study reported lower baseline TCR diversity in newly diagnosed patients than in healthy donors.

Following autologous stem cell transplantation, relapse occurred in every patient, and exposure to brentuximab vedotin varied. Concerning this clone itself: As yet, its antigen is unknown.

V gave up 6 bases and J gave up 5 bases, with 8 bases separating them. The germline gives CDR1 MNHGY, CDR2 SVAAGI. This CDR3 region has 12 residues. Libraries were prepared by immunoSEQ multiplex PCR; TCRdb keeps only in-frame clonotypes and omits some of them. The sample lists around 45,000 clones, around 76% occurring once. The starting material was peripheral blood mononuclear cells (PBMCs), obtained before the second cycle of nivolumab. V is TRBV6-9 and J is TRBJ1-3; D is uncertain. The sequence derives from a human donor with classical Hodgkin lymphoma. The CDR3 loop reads CASSRPRNTIYF. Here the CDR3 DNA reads TGTGCCAGCAGCCGTCCGCGAAACACCATATATTTT.